These 11 T cell receptor beta chains came from one sample sequenced in a study of T cell repertoires in cytomegalovirus infection. A single record per CDR3 protein comes from TCRdb applying MiXCR to the reads. This table has 550,000 to 850,000 distinct CDR3 sequences, roughly 33% appearing once. No antigen has been identified for these receptors. Material: cultured PBMCs, obtained from culture after CMV antigen stimulation. These receptors originate from a human donor in good health (CMV status not recorded). Some clones in this sample may be carry-over from other donors' samples.

This clonotype was detected a few times. The V and J genes are TRBV7-2 and TRBJ2-3; no firm D call. V was pared by 3 bases and J by 3 bases, with 7 bases between. The CDR3 extends over 13 amino acids. CDR1 is SGHTA and CDR2 is FQGNSA in the germline V gene. The chain's CDR3 is CASSFTPTDTQYF. In nucleotides, the CDR3 is TGTGCCAGCAGCTTCACCCCGACAGATACGCAGTATTTT.

In its sample, this clonotype was seen many times. This chain uses TRBV7-8 with TRBJ1-2; the D gene is possibly TRBD1 (5 bases). The V gene lost 6 bases and the J gene lost 7 bases, with 18 bases spanning the gap. This CDR3 contains 14 residues. Germline values: CDR1 SGHVS, CDR2 FQNEAQ. CDR3 DNA: TGTGCCAGCAGACGGCGGACACAGATGGGTGGCTACACCTTC. Its protein product is CASRRRTQMGGYTF.

The chain recombines TRBV2 with TRBJ2-5; D is ambiguous. Germline V gene sequence: CDR1 SNHLY, CDR2 FYNNEI. V lost 9 bases, J lost 2 bases, and 10 bases lay in between. This CDR3 comprises 12 residues. The DNA of the CDR3 is TGTGCCAGTACCCCCTATCAAGAGACCCAGTACTTC. The encoded protein is CASTPYQETQYF.

This clonotype was detected a few times. CDR3 region: CASSSFWLGEQYF. CDR3 coding DNA: TGTGCCAGCAGCTCGTTTTGGTTGGGTGAGCAGTACTTC. The gene calls are TRBV7-8 and TRBJ2-7; D gene uncertain. V lost 4 bases and J lost 7, with 14 bases in between. The germline V gene has CDR1 SGHVS and CDR2 FQNEAQ. This CDR3 comprises 13 residues.

The chain recombines TRBV4-1 with TRBJ1-5; D remains ambiguous. Per the germline V gene, CDR1 is MGHRA and CDR2 is YSYEKL. The CDR3 covers 14 residues. Trimming removed 3 bases from V and 5 bases from J, with 11 bases in between. Here the CDR3 reads CASSQASDHQPQHF. The CDR3, as DNA: TGCGCCAGCAGCCAGGCCTCGGACCATCAGCCCCAGCATTTT.

The chain carries TRBV4-1 and TRBJ1-2; 7 nucleotides align to TRBD1. The ends lost 1 base at V and 5 bases at J; junction bases unmatched: 7. The CDR3 consists of 15 residues. CDR1 and CDR2 from the germline V gene are MGHRA and YSYEKL. The CDR3 bases are TGCGCCAGCAGCCAAGGGGGACAGCTGAGATATGGCTACACCTTC. This gives the protein CASSQGGQLRYGYTF.

Ten or more counts support this clonotype. The V gene is TRBV7-2, the J gene TRBJ2-5, with D possibly being TRBD1 (6 bases). The CDR3 covers 16 residues. Looked up from germline, CDR1 is SGHTA and CDR2 is FQGNSA. The V end lost 5 bases, the J end lost 4 bases, and 20 bases lay between the germline ends. DNA of the CDR3: TGTGCCAGCAGCCCGGGACATAAGCTACGGGGAGAGACCCAGTACTTC. This codes for CASSPGHKLRGETQYF.

The rearrangement uses TRBV12-3 or TRBV12-4 and TRBJ2-1; D is unresolved. Trimming cost V 2 bases and J 10 bases, with 12 bases left between them. This CDR3 has 13 amino acids. CDR3 nucleotides: TGTGCCAGCAGTTTAAATGCACTCCCGGAGCAGTTCTTC. Encoded protein: CASSLNALPEQFF.

The chain carries TRBV28 and TRBJ2-1; TRBD2 matches at 9 bases. The CDR3 length is 16 residues. The V gene's germline CDR1 is MDHEN and CDR2 SYDVKM. J gave up 7 bases and V 2 bases, and 9 bases lay outside the gene matches. The CDR3: CASSLAGGDRNNEQFF. CDR3 coding DNA: TGTGCCAGCAGTTTAGCGGGAGGGGATAGGAATAATGAGCAGTTCTTC. Drawing the rest from reference TRBV28 and TRBJ2-1, the complete variable domain is DVKVTQSSRYLVKRTGEKVFLECVQDMDHENMFWYRQDPGLGLRLIYFSYDVKMKEKGDIPEGYSVSREKKERFSLILESASTNQTSMYLCASSLAGGDRNNEQFFGPGTRLTVL.

The chain links TRBV30 to TRBJ1-6; 9 bases fit TRBD1. The CDR3 is made up of 16 amino acids. The germline V gene encodes CDR1 GTSNPN and CDR2 SVGIG (reference sequence). J was trimmed by 7 bases and V by 3 bases; bases with no gene match: 10. CDR3 residues: CAWSRDRAGKNSPLHF. The CDR3 nucleotides are TGTGCCTGGAGCCGGGACAGGGCAGGAAAGAATTCACCCCTCCACTTT.

The gene calls are TRBV7-6 and TRBJ1-1, with D perhaps matching TRBD1 (5 bases). The V end was cut by 1 base, the J end by 10 bases, with 19 bases between. CDR3 length: 15 residues. The germline CDR1 and CDR2 sequences are SGHVS and FNYEAQ. CDR3 sequence: CASSLVPGTDRRAFF. CDR3 DNA sequence: TGTGCCAGCAGCTTAGTACCCGGGACCGATAGGAGAGCTTTCTTT.